Listed here is a single T cell receptor beta chain. The CDR3 loop spans 15 amino acids. Germline CDR1 and CDR2: MGHRA and YSYEKL. Trimming cost V 4 bases and J 5 bases, with 17 bases left between them. The data derive from a study of CD8 T cells in Susac syndrome. Roughly 0.45 to 1 ug RNA was reverse transcribed with random hexamers. Across 54 Vbeta and 13 Jbeta, immunoSEQ multiplex PCR amplified TCR beta CDR3. TCRdb fed the immunoSEQ multiplex PCR reads into MiXCR, producing one record per CDR3 protein. The repertoire includes fewer than 80,000 distinct CDR3 sequences, about 95% of them detected once, and approximately 0.25% sits in the top ten.

Sequencing input: CD8+ T cells from PBMCs. This clonotype was obtained from a human donor in good health. The chain combines TRBV4-1 with TRBJ1-1, with unresolved D. For the CDR3, the DNA is TGCGCCAGCAGCCTCGATCCGGGCCGCCAAACTGAAGCTTTCTTT. Protein: CASSLDPGRQTEAFF.